Given below is one T cell receptor (beta chain) in context. Antigen: not known. The data stem from a study of lymphopenia after photon versus proton radiotherapy. General observations from the study: Survival link was tested only in deceased patients; proton benefit remains a possibility. Photon-treated patients lost naive T cells and TCR diversity; proton-treated stayed stable. Post-nadir diversity loss with photons came from oligoclonal expansion, particularly CD8+ Temra cells. Post-nadir TCR diversity decline inversely tracked overall survival among those who died.

The assay was immunoSEQ multiplex PCR, and TCRdb's table has in-frame clones only and misses some. In the table there are 11,000 to 15,000 clones, 70% to 85% of which are singletons. The sequencing here drew on peripheral blood, taken from a patient treated with photon-based radiotherapy. This clonotype originated in a man in his forties or fifties with gastric cancer.

This CDR3 reads CASSHRNTGSGYTF. The CDR3 nucleotides read TGTGCCAGCAGCCACCGGAATACAGGATCTGGCTACACCTTC. V usage is TRBV5-4 and J usage is TRBJ1-2; D may be TRBD1 (5 bases). Trimming stripped 4 bases from V and 7 bases from J, with 17 bases between. Per the germline V gene, CDR1 is SGHNT and CDR2 is YYREEE (reference sequence). CDR3 size: 14 residues.